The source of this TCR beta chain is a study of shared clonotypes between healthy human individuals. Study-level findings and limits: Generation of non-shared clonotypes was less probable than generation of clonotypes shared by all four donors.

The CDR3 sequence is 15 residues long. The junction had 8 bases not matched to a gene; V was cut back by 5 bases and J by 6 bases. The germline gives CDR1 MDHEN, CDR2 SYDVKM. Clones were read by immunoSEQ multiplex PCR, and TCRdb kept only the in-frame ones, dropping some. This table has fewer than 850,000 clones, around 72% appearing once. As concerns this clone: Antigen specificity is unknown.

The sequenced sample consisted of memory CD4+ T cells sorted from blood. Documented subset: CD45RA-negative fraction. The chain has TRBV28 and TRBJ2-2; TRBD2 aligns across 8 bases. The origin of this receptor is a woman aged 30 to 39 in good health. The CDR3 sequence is CASSPRAGVSGELFF. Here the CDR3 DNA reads TGTGCCAGCAGTCCTAGAGCGGGAGTGTCCGGGGAGCTGTTTTTT.